This T cell receptor beta chain was recorded in a study of T cell clones after liver transplantation. Whole-study context: TCRbeta sequencing after a pre-transplant mixed lymphocyte reaction identified graft-donor-reactive clones, later tracked in post-transplant blood. Third-party-reactive TCRbeta sequences from pre-transplant mixed lymphocyte reactions served as antigen-independent comparators. Three of eight recipients were HCV-positive; others had non-autoimmune, non-viral indications. Timepoints were pre-transplant, pre-withdrawal, and after withdrawal was completed or failed.

Profiled with immunoSEQ multiplex PCR; TCRdb holds only in-frame clones, not every one. The sample lists about 80,000 clones, 82% occurring once. CDR1 MDHEN and CDR2 SYDVKM come from the germline V gene. Trimming cost V 2 bases and J 0 bases, with 11 bases left between them. The CDR3 totals 15 residues. The clonotype comes from a human patient who received a liver transplant. Part of the T cells may come from the graft donor. The V and J genes are TRBV28 and TRBJ2-7; D unresolved. Material: CD4+ T cells from blood, obtained 45 to 46 months after liver transplant. CDR3 amino acids: CASSLSPPDSYEQYF. Here the CDR3 DNA reads TGTGCCAGCAGTTTAAGCCCCCCAGACTCCTACGAGCAGTACTTC.